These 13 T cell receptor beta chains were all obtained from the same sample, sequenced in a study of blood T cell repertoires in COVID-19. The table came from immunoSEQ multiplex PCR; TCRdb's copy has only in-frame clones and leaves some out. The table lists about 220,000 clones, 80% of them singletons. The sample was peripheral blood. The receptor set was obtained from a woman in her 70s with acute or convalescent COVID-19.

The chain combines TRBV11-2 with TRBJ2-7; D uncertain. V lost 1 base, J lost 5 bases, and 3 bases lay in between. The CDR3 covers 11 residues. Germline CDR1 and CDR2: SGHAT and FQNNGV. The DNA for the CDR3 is TGTGCCAGCAGCTTAGGTAACGAGCAGTACTTC. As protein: CASSLGNEQYF.

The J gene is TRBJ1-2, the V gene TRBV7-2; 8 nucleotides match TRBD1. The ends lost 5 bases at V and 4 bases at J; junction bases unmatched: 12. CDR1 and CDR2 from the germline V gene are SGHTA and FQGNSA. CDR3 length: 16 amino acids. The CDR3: CASSGYGTGDPYGYTF. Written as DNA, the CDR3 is TGTGCCAGCAGCGGGTACGGGACAGGTGACCCCTATGGCTACACCTTC. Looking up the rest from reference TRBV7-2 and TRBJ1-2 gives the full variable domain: GAGVSQSPSNKVTEKGKDVELRCDPISGHTALYWYRQSLGQGLEFLIYFQGNSAPDKSGLPSDRFSAERTGGSVSTLTIQRTQQEDSAVYLCASSGYGTGDPYGYTFGSGTRLTVV.

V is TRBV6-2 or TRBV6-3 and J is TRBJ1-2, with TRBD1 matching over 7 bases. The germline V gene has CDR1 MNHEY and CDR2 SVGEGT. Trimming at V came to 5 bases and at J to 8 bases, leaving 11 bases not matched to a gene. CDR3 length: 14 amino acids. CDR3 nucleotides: TGTGCCAGCAGTACCTTGGGAACAGGGGACGGCTACACCTTC. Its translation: CASSTLGTGDGYTF.

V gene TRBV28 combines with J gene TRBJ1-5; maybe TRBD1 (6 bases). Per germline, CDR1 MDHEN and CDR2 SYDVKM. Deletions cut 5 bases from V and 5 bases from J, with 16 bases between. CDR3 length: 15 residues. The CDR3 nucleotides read TGTGCCAGCAGTGCCACGGACAGACAGTATCAGCCCCAGCATTTT. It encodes CASSATDRQYQPQHF.

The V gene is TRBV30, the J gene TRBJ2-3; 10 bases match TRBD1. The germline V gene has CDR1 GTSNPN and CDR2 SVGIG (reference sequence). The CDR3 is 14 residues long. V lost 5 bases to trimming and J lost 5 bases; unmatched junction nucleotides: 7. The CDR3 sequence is CAWADRGRKDTQYF. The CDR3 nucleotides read TGTGCCTGGGCTGACAGGGGGCGTAAAGATACGCAGTATTTT.

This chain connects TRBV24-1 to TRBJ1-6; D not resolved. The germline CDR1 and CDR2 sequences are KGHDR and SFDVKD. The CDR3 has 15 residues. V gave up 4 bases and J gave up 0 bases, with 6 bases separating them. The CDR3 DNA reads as TGTGCCACCAGTGACGGTAGCTCCTATAATTCACCCCTCCACTTT. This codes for CATSDGSSYNSPLHF.

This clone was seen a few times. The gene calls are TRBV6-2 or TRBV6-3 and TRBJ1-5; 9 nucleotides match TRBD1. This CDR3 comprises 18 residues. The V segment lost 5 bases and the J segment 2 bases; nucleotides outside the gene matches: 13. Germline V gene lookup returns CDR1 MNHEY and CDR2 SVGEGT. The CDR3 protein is CASSKDPGQGYGNQPQHF. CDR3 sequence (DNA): TGTGCCAGCAGTAAAGACCCGGGACAGGGATATGGCAATCAGCCCCAGCATTTT.

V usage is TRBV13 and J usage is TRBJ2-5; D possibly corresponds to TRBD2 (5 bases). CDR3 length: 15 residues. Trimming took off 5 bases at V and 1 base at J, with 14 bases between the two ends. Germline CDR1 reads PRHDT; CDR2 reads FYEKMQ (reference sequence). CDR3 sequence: CASSGRGNFQETQYF. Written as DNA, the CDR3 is TGTGCCAGCAGCGGTCGAGGGAACTTCCAAGAGACCCAGTACTTC.

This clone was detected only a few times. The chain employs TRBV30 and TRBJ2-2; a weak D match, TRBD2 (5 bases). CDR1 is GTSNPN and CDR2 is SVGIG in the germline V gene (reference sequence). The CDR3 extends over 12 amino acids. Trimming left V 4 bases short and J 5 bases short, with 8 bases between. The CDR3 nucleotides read TGTGCCTGGAAGGGAGATACCGGGGAGCTGTTTTTT. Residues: CAWKGDTGELFF.

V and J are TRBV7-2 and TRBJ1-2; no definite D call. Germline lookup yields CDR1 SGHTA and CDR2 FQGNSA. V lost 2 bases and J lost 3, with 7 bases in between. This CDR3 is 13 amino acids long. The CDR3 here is CASSLTEDYGYTF. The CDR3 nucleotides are TGTGCCAGCAGCTTAACAGAAGACTATGGCTACACCTTC.

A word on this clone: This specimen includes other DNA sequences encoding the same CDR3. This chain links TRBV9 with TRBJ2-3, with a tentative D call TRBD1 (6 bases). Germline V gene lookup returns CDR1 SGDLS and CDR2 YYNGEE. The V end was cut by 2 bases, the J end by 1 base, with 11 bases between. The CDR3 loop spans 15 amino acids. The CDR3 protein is CASSVVDSGTDTQYF. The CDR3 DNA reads TGTGCCAGCAGCGTCGTGGACAGTGGCACAGATACGCAGTATTTT.

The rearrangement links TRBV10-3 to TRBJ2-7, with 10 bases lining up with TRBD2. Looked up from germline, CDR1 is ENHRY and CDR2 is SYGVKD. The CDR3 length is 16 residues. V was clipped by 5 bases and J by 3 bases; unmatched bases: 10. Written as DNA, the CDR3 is TGTGCCATCAGTAGCGGGGGGGAGAAATCCCGCTACGAGCAGTACTTC. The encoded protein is CAISSGGEKSRYEQYF.

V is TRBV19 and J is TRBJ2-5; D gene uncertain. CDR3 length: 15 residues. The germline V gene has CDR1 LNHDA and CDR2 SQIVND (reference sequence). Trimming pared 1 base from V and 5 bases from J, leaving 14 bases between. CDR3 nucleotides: TGTGCCAGTAGTATAGCCGGCAGACCGAGGGAGACCCAGTACTTC. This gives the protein CASSIAGRPRETQYF. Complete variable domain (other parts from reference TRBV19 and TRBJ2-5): DGGITQSPKYLFRKEGQNVTLSCEQNLNHDAMYWYRQDPGQGLRLIYYSQIVNDFQKGDIAEGYSVSREKKESFPLTVTSAQKNPTAFYLCASSIAGRPRETQYFGPGTRLLVL.